Shown below are 32 T cell receptor beta chains from a single sample sequenced in a study of cytomegalovirus exposure and HLA in healthy donors. The study ran its PCR with 60 Vbeta and 13 Jbeta primers. Measured with immunoSEQ multiplex PCR; TCRdb has only the in-frame clones, and not every one. The table has 200,000 or so clones, about three quarters seen once; the top ten hold about 1.8%. The sample was PBMCs. Receptors originate from a man younger than 35 in good health and CMV-seronegative.

The chain couples TRBV6-1 to TRBJ2-7; 10 bases match TRBD2. The J segment lost 4 bases and the V segment lost 5 bases, leaving 5 bases of the junction unmatched. Per germline, CDR1 MNHNS and CDR2 SASEGT. This CDR3 is 14 amino acids long. CDR3: CASSLASGSYEQYF. The DNA of the CDR3 is TGTGCCAGCAGTCTAGCTAGCGGGAGTTACGAGCAGTACTTC.

V usage is TRBV18 and J usage is TRBJ1-3; D remains ambiguous. Per the germline V gene, CDR1 is KGHSH and CDR2 is LQKENI. This CDR3 comprises 16 residues. Trimming pared 2 bases from V and 1 base from J, leaving 12 bases between. CDR3 DNA: TGTGCCAGCTCACCAATAAGCGATGAGTCTGGAAACACCATATATTTT. Amino acid sequence: CASSPISDESGNTIYF. The full variable domain, its missing parts supplied by reference TRBV18 and TRBJ1-3, is NAGVMQNPRHLVRRRGQEARLRCSPMKGHSHVYWYRQLPEEGLKFMVYLQKENIIDESGMPKERFSAEFPKEGPSILRIQQVVRGDSAAYFCASSPISDESGNTIYFGEGSWLTVV.

This clone was seen just once. The chain recombines TRBV4-3 with TRBJ2-3, with D hard to call. Germline CDR1 is LGHNA and CDR2 is YSLEER. With 2 bases removed from V and 7 bases from J, the gap between germline ends came to 13 bases. This CDR3 has 14 residues. The CDR3 spells CASSQKDNRYTQYF. The CDR3 DNA follows: TGCGCCAGCAGCCAAAAAGACAATCGGTATACGCAGTATTTT.

The genes are TRBV5-4 and TRBJ1-2, with TRBD1 identical over 7 bases. The CDR3 is 15 residues long. CDR1 is SGHNT and CDR2 is YYREEE in the germline V gene (reference sequence). Trimming cost V 5 bases and J 2 bases; bases outside gene matches: 9. The chain's CDR3 is CASSYDRVGNYGYTF. Written as DNA, the CDR3 is TGTGCCAGCAGTTATGACAGGGTTGGGAACTATGGCTACACCTTC.

The chain links TRBV5-1 to TRBJ1-1; D is unresolved. CDR1 SGHRS and CDR2 YFSETQ come from the germline V gene. This CDR3 contains 14 residues. Trimming removed 1 base at V and 5 bases at J, with 12 bases between. CDR3 in amino acids: CASSLFGEGTEAFF. Here the CDR3 DNA reads TGCGCCAGCAGCTTGTTCGGTGAGGGAACTGAAGCTTTCTTT.

The genes are TRBV6-6 and TRBJ1-6, with TRBD1 as a possible D gene (5 bases). Germline CDR1 is MNHNY and CDR2 is SVGAGI (reference sequence). V was cut by 4 bases and J by 7 bases, with 11 bases left in between. The CDR3 runs to 14 residues. The chain's CDR3 is CASSWGKDNSPLHF. CDR3 nucleotides: TGTGCCAGCAGTTGGGGCAAGGACAATTCACCCCTCCACTTT.

The chain links TRBV4-1 to TRBJ2-7, with 8 nucleotides matching TRBD2. With 0 bases clipped from V and 2 bases from J, the junction kept 6 bases outside the gene matches. The CDR3 has 16 residues. Germline lookup yields CDR1 MGHRA and CDR2 YSYEKL. CDR3 in DNA: TGCGCCAGCAGCCAAGATCCCGCGGGAGGTGCCTACGAGCAGTACTTC. Its protein is CASSQDPAGGAYEQYF.

V is TRBV13 and J is TRBJ2-7; D is possibly TRBD1 (5 bases). This CDR3 spans 14 amino acids. Germline V gives CDR1 PRHDT, CDR2 FYEKMQ (reference sequence). With 3 bases removed from V and 2 bases from J, the gap between germline ends came to 11 bases. CDR3 in amino acids: CASSFRAGTYEQYF. Here the CDR3 DNA reads TGTGCCAGCAGCTTTCGGGCAGGGACCTACGAGCAGTACTTC. Full variable domain (remainder filled in from reference TRBV13 and TRBJ2-7): AAGVIQSPRHLIKEKRETATLKCYPIPRHDTVYWYQQGPGQDPQFLISFYEKMQSDKGSIPDRFSAQQFSDYHSELNMSSLELGDSALYFCASSFRAGTYEQYFGPGTRLTVT.

Concerning this clone itself: A junction boundary mismatches the germline segment, possibly from a read error. V and J are TRBV7-9 and TRBJ1-5; 9 bases fit TRBD1. The CDR3 runs to 16 residues. Germline CDR1 SEHNR, CDR2 FQNEAQ (reference sequence). The CDR3 bases are TGTTCCAGCAGCTTAGAAGGGACAGGGAACAATCAGCCCCAGCATTTT. The encoded protein is CSSSLEGTGNNQPQHF.

The chain carries TRBV30 and TRBJ1-1; D gene ambiguous. Per the germline V gene, CDR1 is GTSNPN and CDR2 is SVGIG (reference sequence). The CDR3 is 12 residues long. V lost 0 bases to trimming and J lost 7 bases, with 9 bases between them. CDR3 nucleotide sequence: TGTGCCTGGAGTGTGGTGGCAGATGAAGCTTTCTTT. Translation: CAWSVVADEAFF.

The chain combines TRBV5-6 with TRBJ2-1; D is undetermined. The germline gives CDR1 SGHDT, CDR2 YYEEEE. V gave up 2 bases and J gave up 7 bases, with 10 bases separating them. The CDR3 covers 13 residues. The CDR3 here is CASSLRLPNEQFF. Written as DNA, the CDR3 is TGTGCCAGCAGCTTAAGACTTCCGAATGAGCAGTTCTTC.

The chain uses TRBV19 and TRBJ2-2; TRBD1 matches at 11 bases. CDR1 and CDR2 (germline): LNHDA, SQIVND (reference sequence). The CDR3 runs to 16 residues. V shed 6 bases and J 7 bases; nucleotides not matched to a gene: 10. CDR3 sequence (DNA): TGTGCCAGTAGAGTATATGGACAGGGGGCTAACGGGGAGCTGTTTTTT. This translates into CASRVYGQGANGELFF.

The sample holds one count of this clone. This chain uses TRBV9 with TRBJ2-7; possibly TRBD2 for D (6 bases). Germline V gene lookup returns CDR1 SGDLS and CDR2 YYNGEE. V was shortened by 0 bases and J by 3 bases, with 13 bases between the two germline ends. This CDR3 comprises 15 residues. CDR3 DNA: TGTGCCAGCAGCGTAGCGGGGGTCAGAGGCTACGAGCAGTACTTC. Residues: CASSVAGVRGYEQYF.

This rearrangement joins TRBV9 to TRBJ1-3, with D perhaps TRBD1 (5 bases). Trimming pared 0 bases from V and 4 bases from J, leaving 11 bases between. CDR3 length equals 15 residues. CDR1 is SGDLS, CDR2 YYNGEE, per germline. The CDR3 DNA is TGTGCCAGCAGCGTAGAAGCAGGGCTAGGAAACACCATATATTTT. The encoded protein is CASSVEAGLGNTIYF.

V is TRBV4-1 and J is TRBJ2-3; the D gene is possibly TRBD2 (7 bases). Trimming removed 4 bases from V and 4 bases from J, with 24 bases in between. This CDR3 region has 18 residues. Per the germline V gene, CDR1 is MGHRA and CDR2 is YSYEKL. CDR3 amino acids: CASSRLHEGGLEADTQYF. In DNA form, the CDR3 reads TGCGCCAGCAGCCGTCTGCATGAGGGGGGGCTGGAGGCAGATACGCAGTATTTT.

The gene calls are TRBV11-3 and TRBJ1-1, with 12 positions matching TRBD1. The CDR3 extends over 16 amino acids. V gave up 5 bases and J gave up 1 base; unmatched junction bases: 5. From germline, CDR1 is SGHNT and CDR2 YENEEA. CDR3 coding DNA: TGTGCCAGCAGCCGCGGGACAGGGGGCAGGAACACTGAAGCTTTCTTT. This codes for CASSRGTGGRNTEAFF.

The rearrangement uses TRBV5-6 and TRBJ1-5; TRBD1 agrees at 9 bases. From germline, CDR1 is SGHDT and CDR2 YYEEEE. J lost 2 bases, V lost 2 bases, and 5 bases had no gene match. The CDR3 spans 16 residues. As DNA, the CDR3 is TGTGCCAGCAGCTTACAGGGGGCCGGCGGCAATCAGCCCCAGCATTTT. Amino acid sequence: CASSLQGAGGNQPQHF.

V and J are TRBV6-1 and TRBJ1-2, with TRBD1 matching 7 bases. The CDR3 is made up of 15 amino acids. V shed 3 bases and J 4 bases; nucleotides not matched to a gene: 8. Germline CDR1 reads MNHNS; CDR2 reads SASEGT. The CDR3 protein is CASSDSNRGIYGYTF. Written as DNA, the CDR3 is TGTGCCAGCAGTGATTCCAACAGGGGTATCTATGGCTACACCTTC.

The CDR3 DNA follows: TGTGCCAGCAGAGAACCCCTAGACCCAACTGAAGCTTTCTTT. Its translation is CASREPLDPTEAFF. The chain has TRBV28 and TRBJ1-1; D uncertain. This CDR3 is built from 14 residues. Trimming shortened V by 6 bases and J by 5 bases, and 16 bases separated the two germline ends. The V gene's germline CDR1 is MDHEN and CDR2 SYDVKM.

CDR3 DNA sequence: TGTGCCAGCAGCCAGTACGGGGACAGCATTTACAATGAGCAGTTCTTC. Amino acid sequence: CASSQYGDSIYNEQFF. The chain joins TRBV14 to TRBJ2-1; 7 bases line up with TRBD1. The CDR3 extends over 16 amino acids. V dropped 3 bases and J dropped 4; count of bases not matched to a gene: 9. Germline V gene sequence: CDR1 SGHDN, CDR2 FVKESK.

CDR3 nucleotides: TGTGCCAGCAGCCAAGATTTCTCCATGCTGAGCGCTGAAGCTTTCTTT. The encoded protein is CASSQDFSMLSAEAFF. This chain joins TRBV4-2 and TRBJ1-1; no reliable D call. This CDR3 is 16 amino acids long. In germline, CDR1 is LGHNA, CDR2 YNFKEQ. The V end was cut by 0 bases, the J end by 6 bases, with 17 bases between.

This chain connects TRBV6-5 to TRBJ1-6, with TRBD1 matching 7 bases. This CDR3 is built from 14 residues. Trimming took 10 bases from V and 7 from J; bases not matched to a gene: 10. The germline CDR1 and CDR2 sequences are MNHEY and SVGAGI. This chain's CDR3 is CATAIQGRNSPLHF. In DNA, the CDR3 is TGTGCCACCGCCATACAGGGGCGGAATTCACCCCTCCACTTT.

This chain connects TRBV15 to TRBJ1-5; D not resolved. Germline lookup yields CDR1 LNHNV and CDR2 YYDKDF (reference sequence). V lost 1 base, J lost 7 bases, and 5 bases lay in between. The CDR3 loop spans 12 amino acids. The CDR3, as DNA: TGTGCCACCAGCAGAGTTGAGCAGCCCCAGCATTTT. This encodes CATSRVEQPQHF.

The V call is TRBV11-3, the J call TRBJ2-2, with TRBD2 matching 10 bases. Germline values: CDR1 SGHNT, CDR2 YENEEA. The V gene end was trimmed by 4 bases and the J gene end by 6 bases; junction bases not matched to a gene: 5. The CDR3 consists of 15 residues. CDR3 nucleotides: TGTGCCAGCAGCTCGACTAGCGGGTTCGCCGGGGAGCTGTTTTTT. It encodes CASSSTSGFAGELFF.

The V gene is TRBV7-8, the J gene TRBJ1-1; 8 bases agree with TRBD1. CDR3 length equals 15 residues. The germline V gene encodes CDR1 SGHVS and CDR2 FQNEAQ. Germline trimming cut 5 bases from V and 2 bases from J; bases unmatched to any gene: 7. CDR3 nucleotides: TGTGCCAGCAGCCCCCAGGGGGCGAAAAACACTGAAGCTTTCTTT. Translated: CASSPQGAKNTEAFF.

The V call is TRBV10-1, the J call TRBJ1-2; D is perhaps TRBD1 (6 bases). Trimming took 8 bases from V and 6 from J, leaving 13 bases between them. Germline assignment: CDR1 WNHNN and CDR2 SYGVQD (reference sequence). There are 12 residues in the CDR3. CDR3 DNA sequence: TGCGCCAGCTACAGACAGGCCGATGGCTACACCTTC. Translating it yields CASYRQADGYTF.

The gene calls are TRBV25-1 and TRBJ2-5, with 14 bases identical to TRBD2. From germline, CDR1 is MGHDK and CDR2 SYGVNS. V was clipped by 7 bases and J by 5 bases; unmatched bases: 12. The CDR3 is 17 amino acids. CDR3 DNA: TGTGCCAGCAACGAAACGAGACTAGCGGGAGGGAAGGAGACCCAGTACTTC. This translates into CASNETRLAGGKETQYF.

This rearrangement joins TRBV30 to TRBJ2-5; TRBD1 aligns across 7 bases. The DNA end lines up better with TRBJ2-7; the J call may be wrong. The length of the CDR3 is 14 residues. Germline V gene sequence: CDR1 GTSNPN, CDR2 SVGIG (reference sequence). In DNA, the CDR3 is TGTGCCTGGAGTGGATGGGACAGCCGATACGAGCAGTACTTC. Its translation: CAWSGWDSRYEQYF.

The chain combines TRBV4-3 with TRBJ2-6; D not resolved. Trimming cost V 7 bases and J 0 bases, with 13 bases left between them. The CDR3 is 16 residues long. In germline, CDR1 is LGHNA, CDR2 YSLEER. The CDR3 DNA follows: TGCGCCAGCACCTCAAATGCCGGCTCTGGGGCCAACGTCCTGACTTTC. Its protein is CASTSNAGSGANVLTF.

This clone was detected a few times. J is TRBJ2-1 and V is TRBV6-5; 11 nucleotides align to TRBD2. V shed 5 bases, J shed 6 bases, and the junction held 6 bases outside the gene matches. Germline CDR1 MNHEY, CDR2 SVGAGI. This CDR3 is built from 15 residues. CDR3 residues: CASSPLAGAPNEQFF. In DNA, the CDR3 is TGTGCCAGCAGTCCACTAGCGGGAGCCCCCAATGAGCAGTTCTTC.

The V gene is TRBV6-1, the J gene TRBJ1-1; D not certain. V lost 8 bases to trimming and J lost 1 base, with 5 bases between them. Per the germline V gene, CDR1 is MNHNS and CDR2 is SASEGT. This CDR3 spans 11 amino acids. CDR3 nucleotides: TGTGCCAGCGAGGGGAACACTGAAGCTTTCTTT. Its translation is CASEGNTEAFF.

The chain uses TRBV5-1 and TRBJ1-1; D not certain. Trimming left V 6 bases short and J 1 base short, with 13 bases between. The V gene's germline CDR1 is SGHRS and CDR2 YFSETQ. CDR3 length: 14 residues. The CDR3: CASKIGLQNTEAFF. CDR3 bases: TGCGCCAGCAAAATCGGGTTACAGAACACTGAAGCTTTCTTT. Using reference TRBV5-1 and TRBJ1-1 for the parts outside the CDR3, the full variable domain is KAGVTQTPRYLIKTRGQQVTLSCSPISGHRSVSWYQQTPGQGLQFLFEYFSETQRNKGNFPGRFSGRQFSNSRSEMNVSTLELGDSALYLCASKIGLQNTEAFFGQGTRLTVV.